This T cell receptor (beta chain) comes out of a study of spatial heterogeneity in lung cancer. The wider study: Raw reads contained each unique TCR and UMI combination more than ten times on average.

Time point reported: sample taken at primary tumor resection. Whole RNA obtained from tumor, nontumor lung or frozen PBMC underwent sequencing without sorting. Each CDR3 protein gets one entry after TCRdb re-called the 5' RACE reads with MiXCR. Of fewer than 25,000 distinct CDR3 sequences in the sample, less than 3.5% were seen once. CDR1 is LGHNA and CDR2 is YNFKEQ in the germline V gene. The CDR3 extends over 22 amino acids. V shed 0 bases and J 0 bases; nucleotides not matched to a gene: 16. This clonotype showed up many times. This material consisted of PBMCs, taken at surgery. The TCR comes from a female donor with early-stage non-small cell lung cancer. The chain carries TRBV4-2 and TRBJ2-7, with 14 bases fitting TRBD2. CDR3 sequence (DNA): TGTGCCAGCAGCCAAGAAAGGTACCCGGGACTAGCGGGAGTAGGGAGCTCCTACGAGCAGTACTTC. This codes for CASSQERYPGLAGVGSSYEQYF.